The table lists the clone carrying this T cell receptor beta chain with a count of one. This record belongs to a study of cytomegalovirus exposure and HLA in healthy donors. 13 Jbeta primers and 60 Vbeta primers were used for the PCR. Sequencing was performed with immunoSEQ multiplex PCR; in TCRdb, only in-frame clones are kept and a portion is missing. The sample records some 85,000 clones, over 60% being singletons. The CDR3 spans 16 residues. J gave up 7 bases and V 4 bases, and 11 bases lay outside the gene matches. The germline gives CDR1 SGHRS, CDR2 YFSETQ. The origin of this receptor is a man in his forties in good health and CMV-seronegative. This sequence joins TRBV5-1 and TRBJ2-2; 9 bases are shared with TRBD1. The sequencing input was PBMCs. DNA of the CDR3: TGCGCCAGCAGCCACCCTCGGGACAGGGTTGGCGGGGAGCTGTTTTTT. It encodes CASSHPRDRVGGELFF.